This record concerns one T cell receptor (beta chain) sequence. This entry is derived from a study of blood T cells in healthy people across ages. V was clipped by 7 bases and J by 5 bases, with 16 bases between them. The CDR3 runs to 14 residues. Looked up from germline, CDR1 is ENHRY and CDR2 is SYGVKD. Sample-barcoded 5' priming and a J-beta primer mix drove a second PCR of roughly 7 to 11 cycles. MiXCR, applied by TCRdb to the 5' RACE reads, yields one record per CDR3 protein. The sample includes about 830,000 distinct CDR3 sequences, approximately 65% seen only once; the top ten take 28%. The sequencing sample was made of blood. The gene calls are TRBV10-3 and TRBJ2-3, with D tentatively TRBD1 (7 bases). This TCR was recovered from a man younger than 45 in good health. Here the CDR3 reads CAIMVSGGLDTQYF. The DNA of the CDR3 is TGTGCCATCATGGTGTCAGGGGGGTTAGATACGCAGTATTTT.